A selection of T cell receptor beta chains follows, all from one sample in a study of blood T cell repertoires in COVID-19. The method was immunoSEQ multiplex PCR; TCRdb's version includes in-frame clones alone and lacks a portion of them. The sample has roughly 500,000 clones, around 89% seen once. Sequencing was done on a sample of PBMCs or T cells enriched from blood (not recorded which). The receptors were sampled from a woman aged 40-49 years who had recovered from COVID-19. Both conserved end residues are part of each CDR3. A D gene is named only where the DNA matches it firmly. Expanded clones are given a class, and other clones once, few, many or no size at all.

.,TRBJ1-1,15,.,TRBV3-1/TRBV3-2,TGTGCCAGCAGCCAAGCTATACAGGGTCATGCTGAAGCTTTCTTT,CASSQAIQGHAEAFF
TRBD2,TRBJ2-7,14,.,TRBV10-3,TGTGCCATCAGTTCTAGCGGGAATGTCTACGAGCAGTACTTC,CAISSSGNVYEQYF
TRBD2,TRBJ2-7,16,.,TRBV7-2,TGTGCCAGCAGCCGCACTAGCGGGAGTTCGGGGTACGAGCAGTACTTC,CASSRTSGSSGYEQYF
TRBD2,TRBJ2-3,15,.,TRBV2,TGTGCCAGCAGTGAACTAGCGGCTAGCACAGATACGCAGTATTTT,CASSELAASTDTQYF
.,TRBJ2-5,15,.,TRBV7-6,TGTGCCAGCAGCGAAGACTCAGGGTTGGGGGAGACCCAGTACTTC,CASSEDSGLGETQYF
.,TRBJ2-3,15,.,TRBV14,TGTGCCAGCAGCCAAGTGCGCGGAGACACAGATACGCAGTATTTT,CASSQVRGDTDTQYF
.,TRBJ2-7,14,.,TRBV4-3,TGCGCCAGCAGCCAATGGGGCACAGGTGGCGAGCAGTACTTC,CASSQWGTGGEQYF
.,TRBJ2-5,15,few,TRBV11-2,TGTGCCAGCAGCTTCAACGGAGCGAAGCAAGAGACCCAGTACTTC,CASSFNGAKQETQYF
TRBD1,TRBJ1-2,14,.,TRBV4-3,TGCGCCAGCAGCCTCGACAGGGCCTTCCCTGGCTACACCTTC,CASSLDRAFPGYTF
TRBD1,TRBJ1-3,15,.,TRBV7-9,TGTGCCAGCAGCTTAGCCGGGACAGAGGGAAACACCATATATTTT,CASSLAGTEGNTIYF
TRBD1,TRBJ2-2,15,few,TRBV11-3,TGTGCCAGCAGCTCAGGACAGGGGGACACCGGGGAGCTGTTTTTT,CASSSGQGDTGELFF
.,TRBJ1-5,19,few,TRBV5-3,TGTGCCAGAACCCCAGCCGGGCAGGGGTTTCCCCCAGGCAATCAGCCCCAGCATTTT,CARTPAGQGFPPGNQPQHF
TRBD1,TRBJ2-1,16,.,TRBV11-2,TGTGCCAGCAGCTTAGAACCGGGACAGGGTTACAATGAGCAGTTCTTC,CASSLEPGQGYNEQFF
.,TRBJ2-1,15,once,TRBV3-1/TRBV3-2,TGTGCCAGCAGCCAATTCGAGACTAAGGACAATGAGCAGTTCTTC,CASSQFETKDNEQFF
TRBD1,TRBJ2-1,14,.,TRBV12-5,TGTGCTAGTGGTCCCGGACAGGGGGGGATTGAGCAGTTCTTC,CASGPGQGGIEQFF
TRBD2,TRBJ2-7,16,.,TRBV5-4,TGTGCCAGCAGCTTTGGACTAGCGGGGGACCTGGACGAGCAGTACTTC,CASSFGLAGDLDEQYF
TRBD1,TRBJ1-1,15,.,TRBV5-1,TGCGCCAGCAGCTTGGTAGGGGGCGCTGGCACTGAAGCTTTCTTT,CASSLVGGAGTEAFF
.,TRBJ2-1,17,.,TRBV27,TGTGCCAGCAGTGCACCTCTCCCAGCGGGCTCCTACAATGAGCAGTTCTTC,CASSAPLPAGSYNEQFF
TRBD2,TRBJ2-5,13,.,TRBV24-1,TGTGCCACCAGATCTAGCGGCCAAGAGACCCAGTACTTC,CATRSSGQETQYF
TRBD1,TRBJ1-1,14,.,TRBV27,TGTGCCAGCAGTTTATCAGGGGGCCGCACTGAAGCTTTCTTT,CASSLSGGRTEAFF
.,TRBJ2-7,15,once,TRBV4-3,TGCGCCAGCAGCCAAGATTTAGCAGTAAACTACGAGCAGTACTTC,CASSQDLAVNYEQYF
.,TRBJ2-5,15,.,TRBV2,TGTGCCAGCAGTGTAGTTCAAGGGGTGGGGGAGACCCAGTACTTC,CASSVVQGVGETQYF
.,TRBJ2-2,13,.,TRBV11-3,TGTGCCAGCAGCTTATACAGGACCGGGGAGCTGTTTTTT,CASSLYRTGELFF